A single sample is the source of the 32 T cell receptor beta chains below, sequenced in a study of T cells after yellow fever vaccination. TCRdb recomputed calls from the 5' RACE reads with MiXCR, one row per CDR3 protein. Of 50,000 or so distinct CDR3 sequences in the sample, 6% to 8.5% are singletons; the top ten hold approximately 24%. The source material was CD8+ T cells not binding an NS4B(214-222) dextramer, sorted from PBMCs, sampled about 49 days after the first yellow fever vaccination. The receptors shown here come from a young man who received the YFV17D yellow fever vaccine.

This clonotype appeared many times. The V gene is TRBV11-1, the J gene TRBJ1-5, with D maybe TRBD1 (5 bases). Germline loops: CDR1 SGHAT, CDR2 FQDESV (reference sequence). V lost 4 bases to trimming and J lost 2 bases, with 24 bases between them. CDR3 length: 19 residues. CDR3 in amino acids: CASSSGVGGARRGNQPQHF. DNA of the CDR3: TGTGCCAGCAGCTCCGGAGTAGGTGGGGCAAGACGGGGCAATCAGCCCCAGCATTTT.

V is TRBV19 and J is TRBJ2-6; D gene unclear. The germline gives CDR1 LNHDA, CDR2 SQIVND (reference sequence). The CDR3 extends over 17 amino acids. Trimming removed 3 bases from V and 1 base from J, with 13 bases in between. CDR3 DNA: TGTGCCAGTAGTATCGTGACTGGCGCTTCTGGGGCCAACGTCCTGACTTTC. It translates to CASSIVTGASGANVLTF.

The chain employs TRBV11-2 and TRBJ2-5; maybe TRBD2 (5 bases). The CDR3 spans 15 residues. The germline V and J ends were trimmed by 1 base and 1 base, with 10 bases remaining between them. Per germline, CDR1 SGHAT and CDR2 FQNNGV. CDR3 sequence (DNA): TGTGCCAGCAGCTTAGGAGCGGCGACCCAAGAGACCCAGTACTTC. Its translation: CASSLGAATQETQYF.

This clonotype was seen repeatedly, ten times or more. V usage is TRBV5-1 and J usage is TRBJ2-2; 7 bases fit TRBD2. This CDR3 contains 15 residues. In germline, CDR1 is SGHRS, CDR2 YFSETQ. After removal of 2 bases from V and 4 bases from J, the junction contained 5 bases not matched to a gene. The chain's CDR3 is CASSFRREGTGELFF. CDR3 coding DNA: TGCGCCAGCAGCTTTCGCAGGGAGGGCACCGGGGAGCTGTTTTTT.

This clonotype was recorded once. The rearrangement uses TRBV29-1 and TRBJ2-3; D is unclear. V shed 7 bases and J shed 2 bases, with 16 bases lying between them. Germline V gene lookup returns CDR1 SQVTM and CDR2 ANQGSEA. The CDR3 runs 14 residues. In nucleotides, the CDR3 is TGCAGCGCTGTCGGCCTAAAAGACACAGATACGCAGTATTTT. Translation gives CSAVGLKDTDTQYF.

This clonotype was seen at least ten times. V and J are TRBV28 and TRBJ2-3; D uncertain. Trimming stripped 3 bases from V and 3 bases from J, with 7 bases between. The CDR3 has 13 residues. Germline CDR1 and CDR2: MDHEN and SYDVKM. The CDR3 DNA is TGTGCCAGCAGTTTGACGCCTACAGATACGCAGTATTTT. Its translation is CASSLTPTDTQYF.

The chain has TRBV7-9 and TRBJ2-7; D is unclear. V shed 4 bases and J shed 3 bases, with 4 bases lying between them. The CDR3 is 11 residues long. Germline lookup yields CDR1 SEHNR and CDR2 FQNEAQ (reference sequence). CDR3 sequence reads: CASSWHYEQYF. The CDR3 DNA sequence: TGTGCCAGCAGCTGGCACTACGAGCAGTACTTC.

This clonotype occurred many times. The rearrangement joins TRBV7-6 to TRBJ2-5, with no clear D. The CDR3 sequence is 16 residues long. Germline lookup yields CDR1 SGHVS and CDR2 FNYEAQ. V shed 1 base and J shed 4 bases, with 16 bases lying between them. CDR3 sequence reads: CASSLVPSGKVETQYF. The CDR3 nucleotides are TGTGCCAGCAGCTTAGTGCCTTCGGGCAAGGTAGAGACCCAGTACTTC.

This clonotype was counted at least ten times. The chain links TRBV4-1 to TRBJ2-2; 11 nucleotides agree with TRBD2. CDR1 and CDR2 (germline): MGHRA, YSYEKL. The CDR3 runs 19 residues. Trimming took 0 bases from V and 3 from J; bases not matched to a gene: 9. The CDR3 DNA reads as TGCGCCAGCAGCCAAGATCCTCCAGGACTAGCGGGCGACACCGGGGAGCTGTTTTTT. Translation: CASSQDPPGLAGDTGELFF.

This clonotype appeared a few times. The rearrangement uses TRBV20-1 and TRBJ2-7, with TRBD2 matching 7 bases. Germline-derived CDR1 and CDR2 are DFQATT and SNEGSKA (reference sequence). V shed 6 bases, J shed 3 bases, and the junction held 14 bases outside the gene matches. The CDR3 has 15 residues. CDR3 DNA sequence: TGCAGTGCCGTCCGGAGGGAGGGCTGGAGCTACGAGCAGTACGTC. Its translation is CSAVRREGWSYEQYV.

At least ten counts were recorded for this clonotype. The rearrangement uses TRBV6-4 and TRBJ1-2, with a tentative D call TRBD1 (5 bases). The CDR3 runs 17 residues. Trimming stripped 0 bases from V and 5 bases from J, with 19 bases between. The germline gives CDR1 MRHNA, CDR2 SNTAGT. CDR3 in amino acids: CASSDSSLRGSLYGYTF. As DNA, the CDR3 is TGTGCCAGCAGTGACTCGAGTCTAAGGGGAAGTCTGTATGGCTACACCTTC.

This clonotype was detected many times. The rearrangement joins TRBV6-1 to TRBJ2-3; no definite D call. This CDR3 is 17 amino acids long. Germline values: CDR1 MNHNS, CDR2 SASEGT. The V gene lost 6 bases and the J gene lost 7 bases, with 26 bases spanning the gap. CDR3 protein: CASRPDVVGAEQNTQYF. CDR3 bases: TGTGCCAGCAGACCGGACGTGGTTGGTGCGGAACAGAATACGCAGTATTTT.

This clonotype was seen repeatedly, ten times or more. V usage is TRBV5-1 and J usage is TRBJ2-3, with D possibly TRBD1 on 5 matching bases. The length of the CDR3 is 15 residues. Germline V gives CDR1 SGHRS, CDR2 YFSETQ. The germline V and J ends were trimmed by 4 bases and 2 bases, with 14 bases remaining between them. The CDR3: CASSLGTGPTDTQYF. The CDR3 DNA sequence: TGCGCCAGCAGCCTCGGTACAGGACCCACAGATACGCAGTATTTT.

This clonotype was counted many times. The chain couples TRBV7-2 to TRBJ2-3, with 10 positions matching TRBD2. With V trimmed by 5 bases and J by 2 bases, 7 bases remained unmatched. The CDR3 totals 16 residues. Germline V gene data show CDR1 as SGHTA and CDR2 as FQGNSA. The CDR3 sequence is CASSLYSGGITDTQYF. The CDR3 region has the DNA TGTGCCAGCAGCCTCTATAGCGGGGGGATCACAGATACGCAGTATTTT. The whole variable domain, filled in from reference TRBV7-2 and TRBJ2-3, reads GAGVSQSPSNKVTEKGKDVELRCDPISGHTALYWYRQSLGQGLEFLIYFQGNSAPDKSGLPSDRFSAERTGGSVSTLTIQRTQQEDSAVYLCASSLYSGGITDTQYFGPGTRLTVL.

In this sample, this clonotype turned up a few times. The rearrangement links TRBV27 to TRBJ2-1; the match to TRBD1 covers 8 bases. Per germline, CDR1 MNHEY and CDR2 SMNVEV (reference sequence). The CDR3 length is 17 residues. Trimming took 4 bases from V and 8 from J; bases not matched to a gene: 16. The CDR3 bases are TGTGCCAGCAGTTCCCTGCAGACAGGGGCATCAAACTATGAGCAGTTCTTC. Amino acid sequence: CASSSLQTGASNYEQFF.

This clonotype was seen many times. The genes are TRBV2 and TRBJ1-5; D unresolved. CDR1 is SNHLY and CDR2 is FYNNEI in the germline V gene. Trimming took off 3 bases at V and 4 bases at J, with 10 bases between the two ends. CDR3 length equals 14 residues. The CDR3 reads CASSEFPGNQPQHF. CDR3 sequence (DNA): TGTGCCAGCAGTGAGTTTCCGGGGAATCAGCCCCAGCATTTT. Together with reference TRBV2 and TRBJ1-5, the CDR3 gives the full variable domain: EPEVTQTPSHQVTQMGQEVILRCVPISNHLYFYWYRQILGQKVEFLVSFYNNEISEKSEIFDDQFSVERPDGSNFTLKIRSTKLEDSAMYFCASSEFPGNQPQHFGDGTRLSIL.

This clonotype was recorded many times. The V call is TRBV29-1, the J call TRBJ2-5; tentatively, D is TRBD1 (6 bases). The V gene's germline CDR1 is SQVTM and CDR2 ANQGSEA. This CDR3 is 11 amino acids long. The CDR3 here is CSYRARETQYF. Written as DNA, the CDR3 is TGCAGTTACAGGGCTCGAGAGACCCAGTACTTC.

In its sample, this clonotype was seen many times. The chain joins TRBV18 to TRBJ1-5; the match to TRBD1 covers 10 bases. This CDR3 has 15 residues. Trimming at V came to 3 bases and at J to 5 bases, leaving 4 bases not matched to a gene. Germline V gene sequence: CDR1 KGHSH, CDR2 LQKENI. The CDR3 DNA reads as TGTGCCAGCTCACCGGGGACAGGGGAATATCAGCCCCAGCATTTT. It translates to CASSPGTGEYQPQHF.

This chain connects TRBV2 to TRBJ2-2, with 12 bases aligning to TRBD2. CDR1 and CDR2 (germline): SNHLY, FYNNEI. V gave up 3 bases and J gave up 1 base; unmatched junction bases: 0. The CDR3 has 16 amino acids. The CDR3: CASSEGLAGNTGELFF. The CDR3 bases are TGTGCCAGCAGTGAGGGACTAGCGGGGAACACCGGGGAGCTGTTTTTT. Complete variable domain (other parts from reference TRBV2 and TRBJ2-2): EPEVTQTPSHQVTQMGQEVILRCVPISNHLYFYWYRQILGQKVEFLVSFYNNEISEKSEIFDDQFSVERPDGSNFTLKIRSTKLEDSAMYFCASSEGLAGNTGELFFGEGSRLTVL.

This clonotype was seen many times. The DNA of the CDR3 is TGCGCCAGCAGAGACACCAACTACAATGAGCAGTTCTTC. Residues: CASRDTNYNEQFF. This chain joins TRBV4-3 and TRBJ2-1; no firm D call. Germline assignment: CDR1 LGHNA and CDR2 YSLEER. This CDR3 region has 13 residues. Deletions cut 6 bases from V and 3 bases from J, with 9 bases between.

The CDR3 nucleotides are TGTGCCAGCAGCCCTACAAGCCGGGACAGGGGTATGCCAACTGAAGCTTTCTTT. This gives the protein CASSPTSRDRGMPTEAFF. The rearrangement uses TRBV11-1 and TRBJ1-1; 10 bases are a match to TRBD1. The trim removed 5 bases at V and 5 bases at J, leaving 17 bases unmatched. CDR1 and CDR2 from the germline V gene are SGHAT and FQDESV (reference sequence). The CDR3 runs 18 residues.

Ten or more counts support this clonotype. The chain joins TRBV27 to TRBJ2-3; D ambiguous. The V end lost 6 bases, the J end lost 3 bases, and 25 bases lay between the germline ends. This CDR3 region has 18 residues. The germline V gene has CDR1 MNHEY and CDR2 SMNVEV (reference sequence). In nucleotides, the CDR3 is TGTGCCAGCAGCCTACAGTATCGACTCCGTGGGGTTACAGATACGCAGTATTTT. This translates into CASSLQYRLRGVTDTQYF.

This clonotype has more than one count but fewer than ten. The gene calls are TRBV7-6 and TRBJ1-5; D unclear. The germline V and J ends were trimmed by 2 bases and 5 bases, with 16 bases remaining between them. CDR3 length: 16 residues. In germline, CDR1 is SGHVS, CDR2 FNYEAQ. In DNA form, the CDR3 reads TGTGCCAGCAGCTTAAATGCTGAAAGGCCCGATCAGCCCCAGCATTTT. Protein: CASSLNAERPDQPQHF.

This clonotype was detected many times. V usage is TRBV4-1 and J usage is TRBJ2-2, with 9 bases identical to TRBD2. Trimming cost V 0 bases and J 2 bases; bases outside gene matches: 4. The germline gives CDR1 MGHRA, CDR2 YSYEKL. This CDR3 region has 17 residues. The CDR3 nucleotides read TGCGCCAGCAGCCAAGAAGGACTAGCGATTAACACCGGGGAGCTGTTTTTT. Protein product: CASSQEGLAINTGELFF.

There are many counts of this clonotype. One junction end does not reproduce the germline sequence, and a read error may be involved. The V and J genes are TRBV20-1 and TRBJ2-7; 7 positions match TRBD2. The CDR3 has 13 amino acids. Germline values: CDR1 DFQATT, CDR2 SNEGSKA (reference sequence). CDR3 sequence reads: CSAASGNSYERYF. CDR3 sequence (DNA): TGCAGTGCGGCCAGCGGGAACTCCTACGAGCGGTACTTC.

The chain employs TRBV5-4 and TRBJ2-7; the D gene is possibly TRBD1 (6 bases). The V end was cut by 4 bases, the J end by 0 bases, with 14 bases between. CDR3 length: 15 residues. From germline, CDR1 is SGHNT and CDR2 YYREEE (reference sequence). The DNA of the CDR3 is TGTGCCAGCAGCGGCGCGTGGGGGCCCTCCTACGAGCAGTACTTC. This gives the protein CASSGAWGPSYEQYF.

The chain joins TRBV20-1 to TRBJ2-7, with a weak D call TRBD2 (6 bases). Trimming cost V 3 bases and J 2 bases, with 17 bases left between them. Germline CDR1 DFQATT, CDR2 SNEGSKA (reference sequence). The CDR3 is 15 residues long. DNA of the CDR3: TGCAGTGCTAGGTCGCTTCGGGGGACCGCCTACGAGCAGTACTTC. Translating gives CSARSLRGTAYEQYF.

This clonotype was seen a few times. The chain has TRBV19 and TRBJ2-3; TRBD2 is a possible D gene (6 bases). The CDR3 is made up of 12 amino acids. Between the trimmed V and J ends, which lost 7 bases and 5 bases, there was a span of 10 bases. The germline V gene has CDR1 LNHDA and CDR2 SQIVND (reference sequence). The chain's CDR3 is CASIGSGDTQYF. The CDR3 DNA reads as TGTGCCAGTATCGGTAGCGGAGATACGCAGTATTTT.

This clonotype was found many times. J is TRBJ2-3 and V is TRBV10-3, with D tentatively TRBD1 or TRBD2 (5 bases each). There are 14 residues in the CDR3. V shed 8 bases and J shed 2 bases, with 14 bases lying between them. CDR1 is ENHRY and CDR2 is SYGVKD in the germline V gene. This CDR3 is CAIGGRRDTDTQYF. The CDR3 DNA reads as TGTGCCATCGGGGGACGGCGAGACACAGATACGCAGTATTTT.

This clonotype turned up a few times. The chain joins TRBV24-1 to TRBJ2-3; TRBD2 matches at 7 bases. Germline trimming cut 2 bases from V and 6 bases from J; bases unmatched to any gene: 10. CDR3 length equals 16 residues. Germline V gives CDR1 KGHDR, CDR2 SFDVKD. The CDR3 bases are TGTGCCACCAGTGATTATGCGGGGGTGACCTCGGATACGCAGTATTTT. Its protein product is CATSDYAGVTSDTQYF.

CDR3 amino acids: CSVGPGERTYGYTF. CDR3 in DNA: TGCAGCGTTGGTCCGGGGGAGAGGACCTATGGCTACACCTTC. The J gene is TRBJ1-2, the V gene TRBV29-1, with a possible D match to TRBD1 (5 bases). The CDR3 runs to 14 residues. Per germline, CDR1 SQVTM and CDR2 ANQGSEA. The V end was cut by 4 bases, the J end by 4 bases, with 16 bases between.

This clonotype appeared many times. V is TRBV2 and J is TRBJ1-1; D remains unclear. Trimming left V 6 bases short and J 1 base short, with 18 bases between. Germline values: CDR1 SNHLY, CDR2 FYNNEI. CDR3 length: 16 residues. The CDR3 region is CASRHRTERGNTEAFF. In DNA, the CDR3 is TGTGCCAGCAGACATAGAACCGAGAGAGGGAACACTGAAGCTTTCTTT.